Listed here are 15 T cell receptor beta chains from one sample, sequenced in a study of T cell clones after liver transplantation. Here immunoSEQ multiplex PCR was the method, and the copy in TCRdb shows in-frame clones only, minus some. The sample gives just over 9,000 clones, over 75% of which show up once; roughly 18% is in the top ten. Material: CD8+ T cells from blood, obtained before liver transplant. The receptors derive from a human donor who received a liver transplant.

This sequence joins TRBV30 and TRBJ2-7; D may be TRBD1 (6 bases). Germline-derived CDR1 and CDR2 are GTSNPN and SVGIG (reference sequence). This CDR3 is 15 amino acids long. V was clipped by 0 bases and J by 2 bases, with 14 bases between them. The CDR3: CAWSVPTGSTYEQYF. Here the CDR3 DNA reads TGTGCCTGGAGTGTACCCACAGGGTCTACCTACGAGCAGTACTTC.

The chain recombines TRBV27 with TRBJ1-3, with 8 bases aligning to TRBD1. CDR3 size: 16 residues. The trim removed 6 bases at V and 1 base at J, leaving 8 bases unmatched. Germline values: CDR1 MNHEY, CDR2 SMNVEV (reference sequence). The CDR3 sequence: CASRAGQGTSGNTIYF. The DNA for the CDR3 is TGTGCCAGCAGGGCCGGACAGGGAACGTCTGGAAACACCATATATTTT.

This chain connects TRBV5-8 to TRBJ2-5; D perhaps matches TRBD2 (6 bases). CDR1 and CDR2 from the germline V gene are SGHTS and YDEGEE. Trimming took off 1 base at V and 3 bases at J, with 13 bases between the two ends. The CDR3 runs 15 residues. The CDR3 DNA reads TGTGCCAGCAGCTTGTTCGGGGAGGAAAAAGAGACCCAGTACTTC. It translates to CASSLFGEEKETQYF.

CDR3 DNA sequence: TGTGCCAGCAGTTTATCTAGCGGAGGGGCCGGGGAGCTGTTTTTT. It translates to CASSLSSGGAGELFF. The chain links TRBV27 to TRBJ2-2; D possibly corresponds to TRBD2 (6 bases). Germline V gene lookup returns CDR1 MNHEY and CDR2 SMNVEV (reference sequence). The CDR3 totals 15 residues. V lost 0 bases to trimming and J lost 6 bases, with 11 bases between them.

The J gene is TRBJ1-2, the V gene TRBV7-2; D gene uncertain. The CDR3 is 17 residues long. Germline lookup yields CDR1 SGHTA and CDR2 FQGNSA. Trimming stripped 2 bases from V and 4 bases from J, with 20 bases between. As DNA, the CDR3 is TGTGCCAGCAGCTTAAACGCCATCCGGGAAGAACCCTATGGCTACACCTTC. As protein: CASSLNAIREEPYGYTF. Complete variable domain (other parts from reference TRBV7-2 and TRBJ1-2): GAGVSQSPSNKVTEKGKDVELRCDPISGHTALYWYRQSLGQGLEFLIYFQGNSAPDKSGLPSDRFSAERTGGSVSTLTIQRTQQEDSAVYLCASSLNAIREEPYGYTFGSGTRLTVV.

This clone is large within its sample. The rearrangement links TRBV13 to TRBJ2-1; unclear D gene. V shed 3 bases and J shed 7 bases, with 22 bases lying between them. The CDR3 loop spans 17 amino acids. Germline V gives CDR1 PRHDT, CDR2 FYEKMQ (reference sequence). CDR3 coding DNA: TGTGCCAGCAGCTTTAAGTATAGGTTCAGCGTACGGAATGAGCAGTTCTTC. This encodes CASSFKYRFSVRNEQFF.

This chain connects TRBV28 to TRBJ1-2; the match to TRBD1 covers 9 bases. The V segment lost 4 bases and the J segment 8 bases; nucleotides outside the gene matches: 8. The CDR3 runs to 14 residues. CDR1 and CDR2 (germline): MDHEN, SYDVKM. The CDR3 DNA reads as TGTGCCAGCAGTTCGGGACAGGGAATAGGAGGCTACACCTTC. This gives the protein CASSSGQGIGGYTF.

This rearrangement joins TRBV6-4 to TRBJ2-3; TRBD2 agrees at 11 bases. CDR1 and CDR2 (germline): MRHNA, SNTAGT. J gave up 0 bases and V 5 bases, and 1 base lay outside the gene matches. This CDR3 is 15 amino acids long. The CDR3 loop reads CASSRTSGSTDTQYF. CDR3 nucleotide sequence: TGTGCCAGCAGTCGGACTAGCGGGAGCACAGATACGCAGTATTTT.

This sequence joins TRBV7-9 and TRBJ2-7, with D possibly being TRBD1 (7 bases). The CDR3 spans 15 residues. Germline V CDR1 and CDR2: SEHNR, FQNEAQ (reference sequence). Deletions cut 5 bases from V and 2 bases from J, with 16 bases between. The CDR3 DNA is TGTGCCAGCAGCCCAAGACAGGGACTTACCTACGAGCAGTACTTC. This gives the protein CASSPRQGLTYEQYF.

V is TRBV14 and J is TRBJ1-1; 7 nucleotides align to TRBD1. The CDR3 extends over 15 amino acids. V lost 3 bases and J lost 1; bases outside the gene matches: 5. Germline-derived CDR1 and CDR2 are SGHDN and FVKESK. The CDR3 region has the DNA TGTGCCAGCAGCCAGCTGACAGGGAAGAACACTGAAGCTTTCTTT. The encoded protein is CASSQLTGKNTEAFF.

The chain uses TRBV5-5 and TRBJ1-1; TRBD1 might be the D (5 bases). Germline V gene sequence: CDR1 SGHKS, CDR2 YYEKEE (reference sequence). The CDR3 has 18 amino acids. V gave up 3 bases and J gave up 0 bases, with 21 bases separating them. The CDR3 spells CASSSFRDGDYLNTEAFF. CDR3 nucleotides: TGTGCCAGCAGCTCCTTCAGAGATGGGGACTACTTGAACACTGAAGCTTTCTTT.

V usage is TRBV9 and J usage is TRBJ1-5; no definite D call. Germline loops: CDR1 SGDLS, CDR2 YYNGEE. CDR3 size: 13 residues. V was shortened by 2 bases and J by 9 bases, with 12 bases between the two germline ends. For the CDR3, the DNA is TGTGCCAGCAGCGTGGAGGGATACTGGCCCCAGCATTTT. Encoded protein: CASSVEGYWPQHF.

The CDR3 here is CASSVESGLAGDEQYF. The CDR3 DNA sequence: TGTGCCAGCAGCGTAGAGTCAGGACTAGCGGGAGACGAGCAGTACTTC. The chain carries TRBV9 and TRBJ2-7; TRBD2 matches at 13 bases. V lost 0 bases, J lost 5 bases, and 5 bases stayed unmatched. This CDR3 contains 16 residues. CDR1 is SGDLS, CDR2 YYNGEE, per germline.

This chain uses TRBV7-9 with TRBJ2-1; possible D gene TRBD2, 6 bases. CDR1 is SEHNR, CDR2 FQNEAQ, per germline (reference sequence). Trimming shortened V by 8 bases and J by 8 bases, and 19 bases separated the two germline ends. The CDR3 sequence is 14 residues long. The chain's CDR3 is CASWKRAQVDEQFF. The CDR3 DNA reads TGTGCCAGCTGGAAGCGGGCGCAGGTCGATGAGCAGTTCTTC.

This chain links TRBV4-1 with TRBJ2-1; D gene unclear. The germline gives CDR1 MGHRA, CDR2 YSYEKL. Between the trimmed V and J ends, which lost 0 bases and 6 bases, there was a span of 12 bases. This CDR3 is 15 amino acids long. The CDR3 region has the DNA TGCGCCAGCAGCCAAGACCGAGGCTTCACCAATGAGCAGTTCTTC. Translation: CASSQDRGFTNEQFF.